A single sample gave rise to the 20 T cell receptor beta chains below, sequenced in a study of cytomegalovirus exposure and HLA in healthy donors. It was with 60 Vbeta and 13 Jbeta primers that the PCR ran. The protocol was immunoSEQ multiplex PCR, while the TCRdb copy is restricted to in-frame clones and leaves out a portion. Among 150,000 or so clones, roughly 79% were seen once, and the ten largest hold 1.4% to 1.5%. The sample consisted of PBMCs. The receptor set was obtained from a man aged 25-45 years in good health and CMV-seropositive.

The V call is TRBV19, the J call TRBJ2-7; perhaps TRBD1 as D (6 bases). Trimming removed 5 bases at V and 0 bases at J, with 11 bases between. CDR3 length equals 14 residues. The germline CDR1 and CDR2 sequences are LNHDA and SQIVND (reference sequence). For the CDR3, the DNA is TGTGCCAGTAGTCGGTCAGGGGCCTCCTACGAGCAGTACTTC. Residues: CASSRSGASYEQYF.

The CDR3 loop is CASSTEDRGSEQYF. The CDR3 DNA is TGTGCCAGCAGTACAGAGGACAGGGGTAGTGAGCAGTACTTC. This sequence joins TRBV27 and TRBJ2-7, with TRBD1 identical over 9 bases. This CDR3 region has 14 residues. CDR1 is MNHEY, CDR2 SMNVEV, per germline (reference sequence). J lost 7 bases, V lost 5 bases, and 9 bases had no gene match.

The V and J genes are TRBV11-3 and TRBJ2-3, with 7 bases matching TRBD1. With V trimmed by 4 bases and J by 4 bases, 2 bases remained unmatched. CDR1 and CDR2 (germline): SGHNT, YENEEA. This CDR3 has 13 amino acids. The CDR3: CASSSGQADTQYF. The CDR3 bases are TGTGCCAGCAGCTCCGGACAGGCAGATACGCAGTATTTT.

This chain links TRBV28 with TRBJ2-3, with D perhaps matching TRBD1 (5 bases). Germline V gives CDR1 MDHEN, CDR2 SYDVKM. The CDR3 runs 15 residues. V was shortened by 2 bases and J by 2 bases, with 11 bases between the two germline ends. The CDR3 region has the DNA TGTGCCAGCAGTTTAGATCCGGACAACACAGATACGCAGTATTTT. Translated: CASSLDPDNTDTQYF.

The sample holds one count of this clone. The rearrangement uses TRBV6-1 and TRBJ2-3, with 7 bases matching TRBD2. Germline CDR1 and CDR2: MNHNS and SASEGT. V trimming: 3 bases; J trimming: 4 bases; junction bases outside the gene matches: 7. There are 15 residues in the CDR3. The CDR3 DNA sequence: TGTGCCAGCAGTGACCCTAGCGGAGGGTCAGATACGCAGTATTTT. Translation: CASSDPSGGSDTQYF.

This clone was observed a single time. The V and J genes are TRBV28 and TRBJ2-2; 8 positions agree with TRBD1. The J segment lost 4 bases and the V segment lost 3 bases, leaving 4 bases of the junction unmatched. The CDR3 runs 15 residues. The germline gives CDR1 MDHEN, CDR2 SYDVKM. Written as DNA, the CDR3 is TGTGCCAGCAGTTTTTCAGGGGGCTTCACCGGGGAGCTGTTTTTT. Protein sequence: CASSFSGGFTGELFF.

This chain uses TRBV28 with TRBJ2-7, with TRBD1 matching over 8 bases. The germline CDR1 and CDR2 sequences are MDHEN and SYDVKM. V trimming: 6 bases; J trimming: 5 bases; junction bases outside the gene matches: 12. The CDR3 runs to 15 residues. The CDR3 protein is CASSHSQGAQDEQYF. The CDR3 nucleotides are TGTGCCAGCAGCCATTCGCAGGGGGCGCAAGACGAGCAGTACTTC.

The J gene is TRBJ1-1, the V gene TRBV7-9; D is undetermined. V lost 7 bases and J 0 bases, leaving 12 bases between the germline ends. Germline values: CDR1 SEHNR, CDR2 FQNEAQ (reference sequence). The CDR3 has 14 amino acids. The CDR3: CASTPNTVNTEAFF. The DNA of the CDR3 is TGTGCCAGCACTCCAAATACAGTGAACACTGAAGCTTTCTTT. Supplemented by reference TRBV7-9 and TRBJ1-1, the full variable domain reads DTGVSQNPRHKITKRGQNVTFRCDPISEHNRLYWYRQTLGQGPEFLTYFQNEAQLEKSRLLSDRFSAERPKGSFSTLEIQRTEQGDSAMYLCASTPNTVNTEAFFGQGTRLTVV.

The chain links TRBV6-1 to TRBJ1-5; TRBD1 might be the D (5 bases). In germline, CDR1 is MNHNS, CDR2 SASEGT. Trimming pared 5 bases from V and 6 bases from J, leaving 11 bases between. The CDR3 loop spans 13 amino acids. The CDR3 sequence is CASSRQGGQPQHF. CDR3 DNA: TGTGCCAGCAGTAGGCAGGGAGGTCAGCCCCAGCATTTT.

The sample holds a few counts of this clone. The gene calls are TRBV6-5 and TRBJ2-1; 7 bases fit TRBD1. Per the germline V gene, CDR1 is MNHEY and CDR2 is SVGAGI. J was trimmed by 5 bases and V by 5 bases; bases with no gene match: 3. CDR3 length equals 13 residues. In DNA, the CDR3 is TGTGCCAGCAGTCCCACAGGGGACAATGAGCAGTTCTTC. It specifies CASSPTGDNEQFF.

V is TRBV18 and J is TRBJ1-5; no definite D call. The CDR3 has 13 residues. The germline gives CDR1 KGHSH, CDR2 LQKENI. Between the trimmed V and J ends, which lost 3 bases and 2 bases, there was a span of 5 bases. The CDR3 coding sequence is TGTGCCAGCTCACCTACAGGCAATCAGCCCCAGCATTTT. Protein product: CASSPTGNQPQHF.

The chain links TRBV27 to TRBJ1-6; D uncertain. Germline lookup yields CDR1 MNHEY and CDR2 SMNVEV (reference sequence). V dropped 5 bases and J dropped 9 bases, with 17 bases sitting between them. The CDR3 is 15 residues long. CDR3 bases: TGTGCCAGCAGTCCGTATTCGAGCTCTAGTTCACCCCTCCACTTT. Its protein product is CASSPYSSSSSPLHF.

V gene TRBV7-9 combines with J gene TRBJ2-7; 12 bases are shared with TRBD2. CDR3 size: 15 residues. Germline CDR1 is SEHNR and CDR2 is FQNEAQ (reference sequence). V shed 5 bases, J shed 5 bases, and the junction held 7 bases outside the gene matches. CDR3 in DNA: TGTGCCAGCAGCCTAAGACTAGCGGGGGCGGACGAGCAGTACTTC. It translates to CASSLRLAGADEQYF. The entire variable domain, with the rest obtained from reference TRBV7-9 and TRBJ2-7, is as follows: DTGVSQNPRHKITKRGQNVTFRCDPISEHNRLYWYRQTLGQGPEFLTYFQNEAQLEKSRLLSDRFSAERPKGSFSTLEIQRTEQGDSAMYLCASSLRLAGADEQYFGPGTRLTVT.

The CDR3 reads CASSLSGGRNTGELFF. CDR3 nucleotide sequence: TGTGCCAGCAGTTTATCAGGGGGGAGGAACACCGGGGAGCTGTTTTTT. The rearrangement links TRBV28 to TRBJ2-2, with D possibly TRBD1 on 7 matching bases. Germline CDR1 and CDR2: MDHEN and SYDVKM. This CDR3 comprises 16 residues. V was clipped by 1 base and J by 1 base, with 10 bases between them.

The rearrangement joins TRBV25-1 to TRBJ2-2; the D gene is possibly TRBD1 (6 bases). V shed 5 bases and J shed 6 bases, with 19 bases lying between them. The CDR3 spans 16 residues. CDR1 and CDR2 (germline): MGHDK, SYGVNS. DNA of the CDR3: TGTGCCAGCAGTCCCACCGGGGCAGGGGTGGCCGGGGAGCTGTTTTTT. The encoded protein is CASSPTGAGVAGELFF.

The gene calls are TRBV27 and TRBJ2-7, with 10 nucleotides matching TRBD1. The CDR3 length is 14 residues. Germline lookup yields CDR1 MNHEY and CDR2 SMNVEV (reference sequence). Trimming at V came to 7 bases and at J to 7 bases, leaving 10 bases not matched to a gene. CDR3 bases: TGTGCCAGCAAACCCGACAGGGGGCTCCTGGAGCAGTACTTC. Its protein is CASKPDRGLLEQYF.

This clone was picked up a small number of times. The J gene is TRBJ1-1, the V gene TRBV10-1; 10 bases are a match to TRBD1. The CDR3 sequence is 13 residues long. CDR1 WNHNN and CDR2 SYGVQD come from the germline V gene (reference sequence). Trimming took 5 bases from V and 11 from J; bases not matched to a gene: 8. CDR3 sequence reads: CASSPGTGEGAFF. The CDR3 nucleotides are TGCGCCAGCAGTCCCGGGACAGGGGAAGGGGCTTTCTTT.

The chain is built from TRBV25-1 and TRBJ2-1, with D possibly being TRBD2 (6 bases). From germline, CDR1 is MGHDK and CDR2 SYGVNS. Trimming removed 6 bases from V and 3 bases from J, with 9 bases in between. There are 13 residues in the CDR3. For the CDR3, the DNA is TGTGCCAGCAGGCGGGATAACTACAATGAGCAGTTCTTC. Its translation: CASRRDNYNEQFF.

This clone was observed once. The V call is TRBV7-8, the J call TRBJ1-1, with unresolved D. The germline V and J ends were trimmed by 3 bases and 1 base, with 12 bases remaining between them. Germline V gene lookup returns CDR1 SGHVS and CDR2 FQNEAQ. The CDR3 consists of 15 residues. The CDR3 DNA reads TGTGCCAGCAGCTTCCCTCGGGTCGGGAACACTGAAGCTTTCTTT. This translates into CASSFPRVGNTEAFF.

The chain uses TRBV28 and TRBJ1-5; D is possibly TRBD1 (6 bases). The V end lost 1 base, the J end lost 4 bases, and 14 bases lay between the germline ends. Germline CDR1 is MDHEN and CDR2 is SYDVKM. The CDR3 runs 16 residues. This CDR3 reads CASSLYGRGNNQPQHF. The DNA for the CDR3 is TGTGCCAGCAGTTTATATGGCAGGGGAAATAATCAGCCCCAGCATTTT.